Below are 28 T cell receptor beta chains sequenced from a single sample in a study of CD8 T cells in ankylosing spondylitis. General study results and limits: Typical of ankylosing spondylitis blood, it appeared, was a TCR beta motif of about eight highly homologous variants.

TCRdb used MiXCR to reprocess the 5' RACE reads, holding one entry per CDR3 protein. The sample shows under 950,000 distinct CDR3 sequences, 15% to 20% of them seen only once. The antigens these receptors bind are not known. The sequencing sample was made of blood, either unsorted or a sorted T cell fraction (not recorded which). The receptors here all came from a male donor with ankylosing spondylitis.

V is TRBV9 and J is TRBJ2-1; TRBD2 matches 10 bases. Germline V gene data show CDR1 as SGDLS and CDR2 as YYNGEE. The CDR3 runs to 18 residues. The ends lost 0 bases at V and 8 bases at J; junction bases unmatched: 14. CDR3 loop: CASSVGSSGGFSWHEQFF. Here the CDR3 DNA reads TGTGCCAGCAGCGTAGGTTCTAGCGGGGGCTTTTCCTGGCATGAGCAGTTCTTC.

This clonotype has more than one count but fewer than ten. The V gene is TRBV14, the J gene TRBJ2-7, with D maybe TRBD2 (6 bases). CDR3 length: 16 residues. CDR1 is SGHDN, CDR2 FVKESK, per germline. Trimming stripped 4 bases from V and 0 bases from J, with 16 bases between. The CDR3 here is CASSPAPSAGSYEQYF. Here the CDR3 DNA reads TGTGCCAGCAGCCCAGCCCCCTCAGCGGGCTCCTACGAGCAGTACTTC.

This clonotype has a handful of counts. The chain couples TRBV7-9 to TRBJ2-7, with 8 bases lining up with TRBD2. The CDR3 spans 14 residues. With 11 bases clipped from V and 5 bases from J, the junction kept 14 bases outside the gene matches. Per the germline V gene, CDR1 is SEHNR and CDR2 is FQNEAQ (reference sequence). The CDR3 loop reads CASSLGLAGHEQYF. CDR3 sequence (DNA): TGTGCCTCCTCCCTGGGGCTAGCGGGCCACGAGCAGTACTTC.

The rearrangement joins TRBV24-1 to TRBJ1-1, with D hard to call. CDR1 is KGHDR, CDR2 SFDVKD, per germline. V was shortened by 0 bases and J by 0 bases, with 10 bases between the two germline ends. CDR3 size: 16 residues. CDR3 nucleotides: TGTGCCACCAGTGATTTGCGCCAGCTGTTGAACACTGAAGCTTTCTTT. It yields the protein CATSDLRQLLNTEAFF.

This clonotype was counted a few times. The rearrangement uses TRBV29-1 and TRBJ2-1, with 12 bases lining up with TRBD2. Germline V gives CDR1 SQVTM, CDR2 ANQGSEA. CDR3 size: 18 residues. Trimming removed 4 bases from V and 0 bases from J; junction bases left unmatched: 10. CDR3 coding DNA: TGCAGCGTTGTTAGACTAGCGGGAGTATTGTTCTCCTACAATGAGCAGTTCTTC. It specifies CSVVRLAGVLFSYNEQFF.

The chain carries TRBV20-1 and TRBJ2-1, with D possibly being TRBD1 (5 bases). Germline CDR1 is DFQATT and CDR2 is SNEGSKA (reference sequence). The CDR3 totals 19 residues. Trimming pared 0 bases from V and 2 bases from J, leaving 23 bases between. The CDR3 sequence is CSARDRGVEDQYTYNEQFF. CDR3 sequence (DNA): TGCAGTGCTAGAGATAGGGGCGTCGAGGACCAGTACACCTACAATGAGCAGTTCTTC.

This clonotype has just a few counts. As DNA, the CDR3 is TGTGCCAGCAGTTTTCGGGACAGGTCGACAGATACGCAGTATTTT. Amino acid sequence: CASSFRDRSTDTQYF. The chain combines TRBV6-2 or TRBV6-3 with TRBJ2-3; 8 bases match TRBD1. CDR1 MNHEY and CDR2 SVGEGT come from the germline V gene. The CDR3 consists of 15 residues. V dropped 4 bases and J dropped 3; count of bases not matched to a gene: 6.

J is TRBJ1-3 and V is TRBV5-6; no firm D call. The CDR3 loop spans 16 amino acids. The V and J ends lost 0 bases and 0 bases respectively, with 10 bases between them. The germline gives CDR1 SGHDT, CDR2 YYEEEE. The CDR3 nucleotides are TGTGCCAGCAGCTTGGCTATCTGGGCCTCTGGAAACACCATATATTTT. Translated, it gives CASSLAIWASGNTIYF.

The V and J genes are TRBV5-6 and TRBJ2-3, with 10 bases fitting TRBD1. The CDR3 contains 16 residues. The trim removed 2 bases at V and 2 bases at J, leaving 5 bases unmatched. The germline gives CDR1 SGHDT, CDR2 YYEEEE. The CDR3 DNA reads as TGTGCCAGCAGCTTATTAGGGACAGGGGACACAGATACGCAGTATTTT. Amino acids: CASSLLGTGDTDTQYF.

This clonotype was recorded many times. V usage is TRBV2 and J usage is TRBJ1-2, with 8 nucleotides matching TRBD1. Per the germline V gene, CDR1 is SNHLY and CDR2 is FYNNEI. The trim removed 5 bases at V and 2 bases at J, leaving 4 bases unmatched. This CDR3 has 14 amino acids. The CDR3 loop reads CASSSQGGNYGYTF. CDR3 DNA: TGTGCCAGCAGTTCACAGGGGGGGAACTATGGCTACACCTTC.

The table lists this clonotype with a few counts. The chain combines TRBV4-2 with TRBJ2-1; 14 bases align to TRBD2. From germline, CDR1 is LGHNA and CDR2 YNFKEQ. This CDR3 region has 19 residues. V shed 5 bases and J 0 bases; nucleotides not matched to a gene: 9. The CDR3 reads CASSRGLAGGSSSYNEQFF. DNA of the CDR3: TGTGCCAGCAGCAGAGGACTAGCGGGGGGCTCGAGCTCCTACAATGAGCAGTTCTTC.

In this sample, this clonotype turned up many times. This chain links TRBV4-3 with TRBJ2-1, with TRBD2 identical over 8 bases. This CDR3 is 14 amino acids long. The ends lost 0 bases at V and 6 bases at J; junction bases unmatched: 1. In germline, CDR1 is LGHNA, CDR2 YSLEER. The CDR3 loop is CASSQDAGGNEQFF. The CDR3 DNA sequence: TGCGCCAGCAGCCAAGATGCGGGGGGCAATGAGCAGTTCTTC.

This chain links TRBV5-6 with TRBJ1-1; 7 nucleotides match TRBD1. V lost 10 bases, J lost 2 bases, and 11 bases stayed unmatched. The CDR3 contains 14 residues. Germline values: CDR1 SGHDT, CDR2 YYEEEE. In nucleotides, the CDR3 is TGTGCCGTGACTACAGGGGTGGGAAACACTGAAGCTTTCTTT. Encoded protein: CAVTTGVGNTEAFF.

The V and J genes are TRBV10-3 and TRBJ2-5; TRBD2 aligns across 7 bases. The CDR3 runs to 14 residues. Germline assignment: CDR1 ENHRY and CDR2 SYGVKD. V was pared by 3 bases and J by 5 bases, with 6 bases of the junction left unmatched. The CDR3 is CAISDWAGEETQYF. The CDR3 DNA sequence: TGTGCCATCAGTGATTGGGCGGGGGAGGAGACCCAGTACTTC.

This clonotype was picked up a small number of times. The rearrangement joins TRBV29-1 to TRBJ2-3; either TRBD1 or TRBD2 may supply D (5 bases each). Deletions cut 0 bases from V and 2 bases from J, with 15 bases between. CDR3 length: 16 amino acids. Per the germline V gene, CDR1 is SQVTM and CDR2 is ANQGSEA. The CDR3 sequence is CSVEDGVGAATDTQYF. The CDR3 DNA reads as TGCAGCGTTGAAGACGGGGTTGGGGCCGCCACAGATACGCAGTATTTT.

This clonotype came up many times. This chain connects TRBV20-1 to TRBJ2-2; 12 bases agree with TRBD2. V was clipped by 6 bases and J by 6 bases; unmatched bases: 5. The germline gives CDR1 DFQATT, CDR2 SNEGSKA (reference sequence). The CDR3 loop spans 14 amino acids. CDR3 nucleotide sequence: TGCAGTGCCCCCCCTAGCGGGAGGGCCGGGGAGCTGTTTTTT. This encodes CSAPPSGRAGELFF.

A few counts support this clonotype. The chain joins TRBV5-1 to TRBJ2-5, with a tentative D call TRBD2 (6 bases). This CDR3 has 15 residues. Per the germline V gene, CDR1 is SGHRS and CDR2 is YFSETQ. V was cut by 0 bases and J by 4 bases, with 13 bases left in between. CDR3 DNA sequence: TGCGCCAGCAGCTTGGCCGGGACTCAAGCAGAGACCCAGTACTTC. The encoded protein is CASSLAGTQAETQYF.

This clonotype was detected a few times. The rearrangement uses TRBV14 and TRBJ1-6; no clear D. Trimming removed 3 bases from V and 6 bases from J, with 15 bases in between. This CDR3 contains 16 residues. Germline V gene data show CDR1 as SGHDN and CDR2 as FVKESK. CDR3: CASSHRHGPGNSPLHF. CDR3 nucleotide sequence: TGTGCCAGCAGCCATAGACACGGACCGGGTAATTCACCCCTCCACTTT.

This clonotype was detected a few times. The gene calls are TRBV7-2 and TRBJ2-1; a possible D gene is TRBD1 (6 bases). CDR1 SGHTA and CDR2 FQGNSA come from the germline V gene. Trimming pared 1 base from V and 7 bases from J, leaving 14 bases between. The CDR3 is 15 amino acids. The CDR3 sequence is CASSLGRTVLNEQFF. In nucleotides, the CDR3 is TGTGCCAGCAGCTTAGGCAGGACAGTCCTTAATGAGCAGTTCTTC.

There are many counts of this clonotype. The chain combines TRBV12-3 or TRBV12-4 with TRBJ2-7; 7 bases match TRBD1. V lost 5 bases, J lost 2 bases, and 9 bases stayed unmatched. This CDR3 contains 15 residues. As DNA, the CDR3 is TGTGCCAGCAGTCTGCACCGGGACAGCCCCTACGAGCAGTACTTC. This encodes CASSLHRDSPYEQYF.

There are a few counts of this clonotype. The CDR3 bases are TGTGCCAGCAGCTGGACTAGTAGGGTCGAGCAGTTCTTC. Translated: CASSWTSRVEQFF. The chain joins TRBV5-8 to TRBJ2-1; 7 bases line up with TRBD2. V was clipped by 3 bases and J by 10 bases; unmatched bases: 7. Germline-derived CDR1 and CDR2 are SGHTS and YDEGEE. The CDR3 is 13 residues long.

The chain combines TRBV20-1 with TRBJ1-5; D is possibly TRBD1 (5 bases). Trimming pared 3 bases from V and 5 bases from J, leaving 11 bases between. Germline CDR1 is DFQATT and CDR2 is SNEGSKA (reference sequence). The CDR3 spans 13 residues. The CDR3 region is CSARRDGDQPQHF. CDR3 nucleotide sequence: TGCAGTGCTAGGAGGGACGGTGATCAGCCCCAGCATTTT.

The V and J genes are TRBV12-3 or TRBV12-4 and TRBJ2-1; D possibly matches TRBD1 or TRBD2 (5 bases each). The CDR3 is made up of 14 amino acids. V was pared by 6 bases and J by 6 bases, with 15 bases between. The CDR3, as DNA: TGTGCCAGCAGACTTCCCGGGGCGTCCAATGAGCAGTTCTTC. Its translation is CASRLPGASNEQFF.

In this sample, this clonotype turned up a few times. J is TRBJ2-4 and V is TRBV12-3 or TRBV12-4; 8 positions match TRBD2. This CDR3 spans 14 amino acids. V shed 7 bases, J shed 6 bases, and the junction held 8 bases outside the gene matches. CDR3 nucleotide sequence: TGTGCCAGCACACCAAGCGGGGGAGGAAACATTCAGTACTTC. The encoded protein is CASTPSGGGNIQYF.

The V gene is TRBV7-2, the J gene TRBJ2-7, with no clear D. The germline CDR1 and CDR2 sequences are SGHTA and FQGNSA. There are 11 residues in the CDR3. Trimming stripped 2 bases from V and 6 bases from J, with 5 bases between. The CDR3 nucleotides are TGTGCCAGCAGCTTATTCTCCGAGCAGTACTTC. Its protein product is CASSLFSEQYF.

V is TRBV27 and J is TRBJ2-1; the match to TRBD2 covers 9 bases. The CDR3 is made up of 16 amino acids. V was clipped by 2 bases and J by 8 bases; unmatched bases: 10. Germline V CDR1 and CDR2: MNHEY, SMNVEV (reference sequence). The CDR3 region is CASSLRRGGPTDEQFF. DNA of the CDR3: TGTGCCAGCAGTTTACGGCGGGGGGGGCCGACCGATGAGCAGTTCTTC.

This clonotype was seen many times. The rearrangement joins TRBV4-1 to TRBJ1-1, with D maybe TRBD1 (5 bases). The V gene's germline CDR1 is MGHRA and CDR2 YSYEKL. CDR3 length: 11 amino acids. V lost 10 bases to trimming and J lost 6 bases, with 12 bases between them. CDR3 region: CATQGGAEAFF. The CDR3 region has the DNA TGCGCCACCCAGGGTGGGGCTGAAGCTTTCTTT.

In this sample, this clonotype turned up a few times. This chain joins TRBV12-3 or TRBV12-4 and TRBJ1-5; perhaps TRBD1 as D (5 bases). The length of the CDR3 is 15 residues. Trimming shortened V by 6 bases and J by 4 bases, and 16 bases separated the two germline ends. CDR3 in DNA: TGTGCCAGCAGGTCGGAAGGGGTCGAGAATCAGCCCCAGCATTTT. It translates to CASRSEGVENQPQHF.